Sequencing of this T cell receptor (beta chain) was carried out in a study of read filtering for tumor transcriptome and immune sequencing. Findings and caveats of the study: Correlation between methods rose after single-read clonotypes were removed.

Germline CDR1 is MNHEY and CDR2 is SVGAGI. With 0 bases clipped from V and 0 bases from J, the junction kept 1 base outside the gene matches. There are 15 residues in the CDR3. This clonotype was seen at least ten times. What it binds is unknown. The library was built from 400 to 500 ng RNA with molecular barcoded adaptors for alpha/delta and beta/gamma chains. TCRdb reprocessed the reads with MiXCR, giving one entry per CDR3 protein. There are under 150,000 distinct CDR3 sequences in the sample; around 14% occur only once, and roughly 7.6% lies in the top ten. This chain connects TRBV6-5 to TRBJ1-1; 7 bases fit TRBD1. The source of this sequence is a donor aged 40 or older with multiple myeloma. Sequenced input: a population of CD138-negative cells sorted from bone marrow. The DNA for the CDR3 is TGTGCCAGCAGTTACTCAAGGGGGCTGAACACTGAAGCTTTCTTT. Translating gives CASSYSRGLNTEAFF.